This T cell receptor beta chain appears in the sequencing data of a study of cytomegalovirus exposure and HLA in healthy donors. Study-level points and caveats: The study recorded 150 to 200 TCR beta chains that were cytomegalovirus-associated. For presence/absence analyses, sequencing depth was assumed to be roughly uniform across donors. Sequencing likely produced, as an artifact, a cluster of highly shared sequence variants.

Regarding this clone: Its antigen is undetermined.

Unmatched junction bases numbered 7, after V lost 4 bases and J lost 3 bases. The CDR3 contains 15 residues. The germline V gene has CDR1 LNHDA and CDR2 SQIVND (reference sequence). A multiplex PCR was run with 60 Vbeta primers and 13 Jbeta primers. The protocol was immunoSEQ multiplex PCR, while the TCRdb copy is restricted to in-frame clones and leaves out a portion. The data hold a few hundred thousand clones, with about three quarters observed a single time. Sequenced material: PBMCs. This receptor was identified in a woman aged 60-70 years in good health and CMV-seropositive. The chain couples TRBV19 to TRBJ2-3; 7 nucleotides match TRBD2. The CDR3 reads CASSTEREGTDTQYF. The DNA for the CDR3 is TGTGCCAGTAGTACCGAGCGGGAAGGGACAGATACGCAGTATTTT.